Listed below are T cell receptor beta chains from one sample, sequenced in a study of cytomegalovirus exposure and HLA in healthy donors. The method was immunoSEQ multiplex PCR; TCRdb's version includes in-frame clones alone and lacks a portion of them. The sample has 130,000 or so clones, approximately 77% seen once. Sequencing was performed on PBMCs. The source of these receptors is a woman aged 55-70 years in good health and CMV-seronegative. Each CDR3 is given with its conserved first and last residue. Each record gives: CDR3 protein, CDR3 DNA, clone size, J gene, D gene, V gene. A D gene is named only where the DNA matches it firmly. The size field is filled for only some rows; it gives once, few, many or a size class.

CDR3: CASSVQGGQGYTF; DNA: TGTGCCAGCTCAGTCCAAGGCGGACAGGGCTACACCTTC; size: NA; J: TRBJ1-2; D: NA; V: TRBV18
CDR3: CSAKGASYEQYF; DNA: TGCAGCGCAAAAGGGGCCTCCTACGAGCAGTACTTC; size: NA; J: TRBJ2-7; D: NA; V: TRBV29-1
CDR3: CASRPGQAGELFF; DNA: TGTGCCAGCAGGCCGGGACAGGCCGGGGAGCTGTTTTTT; size: NA; J: TRBJ2-2; D: TRBD1; V: TRBV2
CDR3: CASSPSIERREEKLFF; DNA: TGTGCCAGCAGCCCATCCATAGAAAGGAGGGAAGAAAAACTGTTTTTT; size: few; J: TRBJ1-4; D: NA; V: TRBV7-9
CDR3: CASSLAPSSGANVLTF; DNA: TGCGCCAGCAGCTTGGCCCCCTCCTCTGGGGCCAACGTCCTGACTTTC; size: NA; J: TRBJ2-6; D: NA; V: TRBV5-1
CDR3: CASRPGTGSGSSYEQYF; DNA: TGTGCCAGCAGGCCGGGGACAGGGTCTGGGAGCTCCTACGAGCAGTACTTC; size: NA; J: TRBJ2-7; D: TRBD1; V: TRBV7-9
CDR3: CAIRSSGISYNEQFF; DNA: TGTGCCATCCGGAGTAGCGGGATTTCATACAATGAGCAGTTCTTC; size: NA; J: TRBJ2-1; D: TRBD2; V: TRBV10-3
CDR3: CASSFSGRAGVRGETQYF; DNA: TGTGCCAGCAGCTTTAGCGGGAGGGCCGGGGTGCGGGGAGAGACCCAGTACTTC; size: NA; J: TRBJ2-5; D: TRBD2; V: TRBV7-3
CDR3: CASSYYRGLNFEQYF; DNA: TGTGCCAGCAGTTACTACAGGGGGCTTAATTTCGAGCAGTACTTC; size: once; J: TRBJ2-7; D: TRBD1; V: TRBV6-5
CDR3: CASSLTSYEQYF; DNA: TGTGCCAGCAGCTTAACGTCTTACGAGCAGTACTTC; size: NA; J: TRBJ2-7; D: NA; V: TRBV7-8
CDR3: CATSEGVVAGSSGELFF; DNA: TGTGCCACCAGCGAGGGCGTGGTAGCGGGATCTTCCGGGGAGCTGTTTTTT; size: NA; J: TRBJ2-2; D: TRBD2; V: TRBV15
CDR3: CASSPQGTYEQYF; DNA: TGTGCCAGCTCACCGCAGGGAACCTACGAGCAGTACTTC; size: NA; J: TRBJ2-7; D: NA; V: TRBV18
CDR3: CASSSQAGGTDTQYF; DNA: TGTGCCAGCAGTTCCCAAGCGGGAGGAACAGATACGCAGTATTTT; size: NA; J: TRBJ2-3; D: TRBD2; V: TRBV28
CDR3: CSAHTGSNQYF; DNA: TGCAGTGCTCACACTGGGAGTAACCAGTACTTC; size: NA; J: TRBJ2-5; D: NA; V: TRBV20-1
CDR3: CASSQSRASEQYF; DNA: TGTGCCAGTAGTCAAAGCAGGGCCAGCGAGCAGTACTTC; size: NA; J: TRBJ2-7; D: NA; V: TRBV19
CDR3: CASSLPLGLAGGTSTDTQYF; DNA: TGCGCCAGCAGCCTCCCGCTAGGACTAGCGGGGGGGACTAGCACAGATACGCAGTATTTT; size: NA; J: TRBJ2-3; D: TRBD2; V: TRBV5-1
CDR3: CASSFNPAGASKNIQYF; DNA: TGTGCCAGCAGCTTTAACCCGGCGGGAGCGTCCAAAAACATTCAGTACTTC; size: NA; J: TRBJ2-4; D: TRBD2; V: TRBV7-9
CDR3: CASMGGLGKNIQYF; DNA: TGTGCCAGCATGGGAGGGCTAGGCAAAAACATTCAGTACTTC; size: NA; J: TRBJ2-4; D: TRBD2; V: TRBV5-8
CDR3: CASSFGEGGANEQFF; DNA: TGTGCCAGCAGTTTTGGGGAAGGGGGGGCCAATGAGCAGTTCTTC; size: NA; J: TRBJ2-1; D: NA; V: TRBV28
CDR3: CASSELGGGKETQYF; DNA: TGTGCCAGCAGTGAATTAGGGGGGGGAAAAGAGACCCAGTACTTC; size: NA; J: TRBJ2-5; D: NA; V: TRBV25-1
CDR3: CAWSRGASYNEQFF; DNA: TGTGCCTGGAGTCGGGGGGCGTCCTACAATGAGCAGTTCTTC; size: NA; J: TRBJ2-1; D: NA; V: TRBV30
CDR3: CSQGPRDRDFSGANVLTF; DNA: TGTTCCCAAGGACCCCGGGACAGGGATTTCTCTGGGGCCAACGTCCTGACTTTC; size: NA; J: TRBJ2-6; D: TRBD1; V: TRBV7-9
CDR3: CASRTGLAGTDTQYF; DNA: TGTGCCAGCAGAACGGGACTAGCAGGCACAGATACGCAGTATTTT; size: NA; J: TRBJ2-3; D: TRBD2; V: TRBV6-5
CDR3: CASSPGQGPSGNTIYF; DNA: TGTGCCAGCAGCCCGGGACAGGGACCGTCTGGAAACACCATATATTTT; size: once; J: TRBJ1-3; D: TRBD1; V: TRBV5-6
CDR3: CASSDLAGRIYNEQFF; DNA: TGTGCCAGCAGTGACCTAGCGGGAAGGATCTACAATGAGCAGTTCTTC; size: once; J: TRBJ2-1; D: TRBD2; V: TRBV6-1
CDR3: CATRAGRPLDTDTQYF; DNA: TGTGCCACCAGAGCCGGGAGGCCGCTTGACACAGATACGCAGTATTTT; size: NA; J: TRBJ2-3; D: TRBD2; V: TRBV15
CDR3: CASSPLKLGRPNEKLFF; DNA: TGTGCCAGCAGTCCTTTGAAGTTGGGGCGGCCAAATGAAAAACTGTTTTTT; size: NA; J: TRBJ1-4; D: NA; V: TRBV7-8
CDR3: CASTRTGRLNEKLFF; DNA: TGTGCCAGCACCAGGACAGGACGGCTTAATGAAAAACTGTTTTTT; size: NA; J: TRBJ1-4; D: TRBD1; V: TRBV11-2
CDR3: CASSKGYGQGIQPQHF; DNA: TGTGCCAGCAGCAAAGGTTATGGGCAGGGAATACAGCCCCAGCATTTT; size: NA; J: TRBJ1-5; D: NA; V: TRBV21-1
CDR3: CASKPAGVPAGYF; DNA: TGTGCCAGCAAACCGGCGGGAGTCCCAGCAGGGTATTTT; size: NA; J: TRBJ2-3; D: TRBD2; V: TRBV27
CDR3: CASSLEPSYRGYRGYTF; DNA: TGCGCCAGCAGCTTGGAACCATCTTACAGGGGATATCGAGGCTACACCTTC; size: NA; J: TRBJ1-2; D: TRBD1; V: TRBV5-1
CDR3: CASSPSGMYTGELFF; DNA: TGTGCCAGCAGTCCTAGCGGGATGTACACCGGGGAGCTGTTTTTT; size: NA; J: TRBJ2-2; D: TRBD2; V: TRBV28
CDR3: CASLQGNTGELFF; DNA: TGTGCCAGCTTACAGGGGAACACCGGGGAGCTGTTTTTT; size: NA; J: TRBJ2-2; D: NA; V: TRBV18
CDR3: CASLIPSGGTDTQYF; DNA: TGTGCCAGCCTCATCCCTAGCGGGGGTACAGATACGCAGTATTTT; size: NA; J: TRBJ2-3; D: TRBD2; V: TRBV2
CDR3: CAGGTDYQPQHF; DNA: TGTGCCGGAGGGACAGACTATCAGCCCCAGCATTTT; size: NA; J: TRBJ1-5; D: TRBD1; V: TRBV6-6
CDR3: CASSQTKHRGYEQYF; DNA: TGTGCCAGCAGCCAAACTAAACACCGCGGCTACGAGCAGTACTTC; size: NA; J: TRBJ2-7; D: NA; V: TRBV5-6
CDR3: CASRSQGVFSEQYF; DNA: TGTGCCAGCAGAAGTCAGGGTGTATTCTCCGAGCAGTACTTC; size: NA; J: TRBJ2-7; D: NA; V: TRBV28
CDR3: CSVEDLGRGSGNTIYF; DNA: TGCAGCGTTGAAGATCTAGGCCGGGGCTCTGGAAACACCATATATTTT; size: NA; J: TRBJ1-3; D: NA; V: TRBV29-1
CDR3: CASSLADGTGYEQYF; DNA: TGTGCTAGCAGCTTAGCGGATGGGACAGGCTACGAGCAGTACTTC; size: NA; J: TRBJ2-7; D: TRBD1; V: TRBV7-7
CDR3: CASSKGTSGRAGEQFF; DNA: TGTGCCAGCAGCAAGGGGACTAGCGGGAGGGCCGGGGAGCAGTTCTTC; size: NA; J: TRBJ2-1; D: TRBD2; V: TRBV9
CDR3: CASSPVGGPEQFF; DNA: TGCGCCAGCAGCCCGGTCGGGGGACCTGAGCAGTTCTTC; size: NA; J: TRBJ2-1; D: NA; V: TRBV5-1
CDR3: CASSYPSGGAREQYF; DNA: TGTGCCAGCAGTTACCCTAGCGGGGGGGCTAGGGAGCAGTACTTC; size: NA; J: TRBJ2-7; D: TRBD2; V: TRBV6-6
CDR3: CASSVRHSGVEETQYF; DNA: TGTGCCAGCAGCGTACGACACTCGGGGGTCGAAGAGACCCAGTACTTC; size: NA; J: TRBJ2-5; D: NA; V: TRBV7-9
CDR3: CASSLLGRLTGTEAFF; DNA: TGCGCCAGCAGTCTTCTTGGGCGTCTTACAGGTACTGAAGCTTTCTTT; size: NA; J: TRBJ1-1; D: NA; V: TRBV5-1
CDR3: CASSSPGAGRQPQHF; DNA: TGTGCCAGCAGTTCACCAGGGGCTGGGCGTCAGCCCCAGCATTTT; size: NA; J: TRBJ1-5; D: NA; V: TRBV28
CDR3: CASSPSGGGRNEQFF; DNA: TGTGCCAGCAGCCCCAGCGGGGGGGGGAGAAATGAGCAGTTCTTC; size: NA; J: TRBJ2-1; D: TRBD2; V: TRBV7-2
CDR3: CASSVTQQGTGLAGSNTGELFF; DNA: TGTGCCAGCAGCGTCACTCAACAGGGTACCGGACTAGCGGGGTCGAACACCGGGGAGCTGTTTTTT; size: NA; J: TRBJ2-2; D: TRBD2; V: TRBV9
CDR3: CASSGDRSFATNEKLFF; DNA: TGTGCCAGCAGCGGGGACAGAAGCTTTGCAACTAATGAAAAACTGTTTTTT; size: NA; J: TRBJ1-4; D: TRBD1; V: TRBV9
CDR3: CASSPGQGAYEQYF; DNA: TGTGCCAGCAGCCCGGGACAGGGGGCCTACGAGCAGTACTTC; size: NA; J: TRBJ2-7; D: TRBD1; V: TRBV5-4
CDR3: CASSLGGGLETQYF; DNA: TGCGCCAGCAGCTTGGGCGGGGGGCTGGAGACCCAGTACTTC; size: once; J: TRBJ2-5; D: TRBD2; V: TRBV5-1
CDR3: CASNMVGGYEQYF; DNA: TGTGCCAGCAACATGGTGGGGGGCTACGAGCAGTACTTC; size: NA; J: TRBJ2-7; D: NA; V: TRBV7-9
CDR3: CAISLQHSGNTIYF; DNA: TGTGCCATCAGCCTCCAACACTCTGGAAACACCATATATTTT; size: once; J: TRBJ1-3; D: NA; V: TRBV10-3
CDR3: CASSPQGREDTQYF; DNA: TGTGCCAGCTCACCACAGGGGAGGGAAGATACGCAGTATTTT; size: NA; J: TRBJ2-3; D: TRBD2; V: TRBV18
CDR3: CASSTSTAPGRETQYF; DNA: TGTGCCAGCAGCACGTCGACGGCCCCGGGTAGGGAGACCCAGTACTTC; size: NA; J: TRBJ2-5; D: NA; V: TRBV28
CDR3: CASSLGDTRHTIYF; DNA: TGTGCCAGCAGTTTGGGGGACACAAGACACACCATATATTTT; size: NA; J: TRBJ1-3; D: NA; V: TRBV28
CDR3: CASSEGEAAGGAFF; DNA: TGTGCCAGCAGTGAAGGTGAAGCGGCCGGGGGAGCTTTCTTT; size: NA; J: TRBJ1-1; D: NA; V: TRBV6-1
CDR3: CASSPRTGSYEQYF; DNA: TGTGCCAGCAGCCCCCGGACAGGGTCCTACGAGCAGTACTTC; size: NA; J: TRBJ2-7; D: TRBD1; V: TRBV7-2